Below, 26 T cell receptor beta chains from the same sample are listed, as sequenced in a study of cytomegalovirus exposure and HLA in healthy donors. Profiled with immunoSEQ multiplex PCR; TCRdb holds only in-frame clones, not every one. Of about 140,000 clones in the sample, about 86% were seen once. Sequenced material: PBMCs. These receptors came from a man aged 18 to 35 in good health and CMV-seronegative.

The CDR3, as DNA: TGTGCCAGCAGCCTAGACAGGGGGCGTGAAAAACTGTTTTTT. Translation: CASSLDRGREKLFF. The chain is built from TRBV7-6 and TRBJ1-4, with 10 bases identical to TRBD1. V dropped 5 bases and J dropped 7; count of bases not matched to a gene: 4. There are 14 residues in the CDR3. CDR1 and CDR2 (germline): SGHVS, FNYEAQ. The complete variable domain, with remaining parts taken from reference TRBV7-6 and TRBJ1-4, reads GAGVSQSPRYKVTKRGQDVALRCDPISGHVSLYWYRQALGQGPEFLTYFNYEAQQDKSGLPNDRFSAERPEGSISTLTIQRTEQRDSAMYRCASSLDRGREKLFFGSGTQLSVL.

The rearrangement joins TRBV6-5 to TRBJ1-1, with TRBD1 matching 10 bases. The CDR3 is 16 amino acids. CDR1 MNHEY and CDR2 SVGAGI come from the germline V gene. Trimming at V came to 4 bases and at J to 5 bases, leaving 10 bases not matched to a gene. DNA of the CDR3: TGTGCCAGCAGTTCCGCCCGGGACAGGGGTGGAACTGAAGCTTTCTTT. Translating gives CASSSARDRGGTEAFF.

The chain joins TRBV5-1 to TRBJ2-3; perhaps TRBD2 as D (5 bases). CDR1 is SGHRS and CDR2 is YFSETQ in the germline V gene. V was pared by 4 bases and J by 0 bases, with 12 bases between. The CDR3 runs to 15 residues. The CDR3 region has the DNA TGCGCCAGCAGCCGGACTTGGCGTAGCACAGATACGCAGTATTTT. Its protein is CASSRTWRSTDTQYF.

The V gene is TRBV27, the J gene TRBJ1-1; no reliable D call. Germline CDR1 and CDR2: MNHEY and SMNVEV (reference sequence). V was cut by 1 base and J by 5 bases, with 11 bases left in between. The CDR3 has 14 residues. CDR3 in amino acids: CASSLYEGSTEAFF. CDR3 nucleotide sequence: TGTGCCAGCAGTTTATATGAGGGTTCGACTGAAGCTTTCTTT.

This clone was recorded a few times. The rearrangement joins TRBV28 to TRBJ2-3; the match to TRBD2 covers 9 bases. V lost 3 bases to trimming and J lost 4 bases; unmatched junction nucleotides: 5. The germline CDR1 and CDR2 sequences are MDHEN and SYDVKM. This CDR3 region has 15 residues. CDR3 loop: CASSLVGGRADTQYF. The CDR3 DNA is TGTGCCAGCAGTTTGGTCGGCGGGAGGGCAGATACGCAGTATTTT.

Here the CDR3 reads CASRPSGGLREQYF. The CDR3 DNA follows: TGTGCCAGCAGACCTTCAGGGGGCCTACGGGAGCAGTACTTC. The V call is TRBV28, the J call TRBJ2-7; TRBD1 matches 8 bases. The CDR3 contains 14 residues. Per the germline V gene, CDR1 is MDHEN and CDR2 is SYDVKM. V gave up 6 bases and J gave up 7 bases; unmatched junction bases: 11.

This clone was observed a few times. The gene calls are TRBV6-6 and TRBJ2-7, with TRBD2 matching over 10 bases. Germline V gene sequence: CDR1 MNHNY, CDR2 SVGAGI (reference sequence). The CDR3 contains 16 residues. Trimming removed 6 bases from V and 0 bases from J; junction bases left unmatched: 8. The CDR3 DNA follows: TGTGCCAGCAGATCCGGGACTAGCGCGAGCTCCTACGAGCAGTACTTC. Protein: CASRSGTSASSYEQYF.

The J gene is TRBJ2-7, the V gene TRBV7-8; 8 nucleotides match TRBD2. The J segment lost 5 bases and the V segment lost 3 bases, leaving 6 bases of the junction unmatched. The germline V gene encodes CDR1 SGHVS and CDR2 FQNEAQ. The CDR3 spans 14 residues. The DNA for the CDR3 is TGTGCCAGCAGCTTTGCGGGACTAGTGCACGAGCAGTACTTC. This codes for CASSFAGLVHEQYF.

V gene TRBV28 combines with J gene TRBJ1-1, with D possibly matching TRBD1 (6 bases). This CDR3 is 12 amino acids long. Germline lookup yields CDR1 MDHEN and CDR2 SYDVKM. V was cut by 10 bases and J by 7 bases, with 16 bases left in between. The CDR3 DNA follows: TGTGCCACCACCCGGGGGGGCCATGAAGCTTTCTTT. Its protein is CATTRGGHEAFF.

The chain is built from TRBV25-1 and TRBJ2-7; D possibly corresponds to TRBD1 (5 bases). The V gene's germline CDR1 is MGHDK and CDR2 SYGVNS. There are 16 residues in the CDR3. The ends were cut back, 4 bases at V and 0 bases at J, with 16 bases in the middle. The CDR3 reads CASSAQTVNSSYEQYF. CDR3 DNA: TGTGCCAGCAGTGCCCAGACAGTCAACAGCTCCTACGAGCAGTACTTC.

This sequence joins TRBV30 and TRBJ2-2; weak D call: TRBD1 (5 bases). Trimming left V 2 bases short and J 5 bases short, with 9 bases between. The CDR3 runs 13 residues. The germline V gene has CDR1 GTSNPN and CDR2 SVGIG (reference sequence). The CDR3: CAWSQGETGELFF. Written as DNA, the CDR3 is TGTGCCTGGAGTCAGGGCGAAACCGGGGAGCTGTTTTTT.

The CDR3 coding sequence is TGTGCCAGCAGCGTGAGGACTGGTAACAGATTCTATGGCTACACCTTC. Protein product: CASSVRTGNRFYGYTF. The gene calls are TRBV28 and TRBJ1-2, with D hard to call. There are 16 residues in the CDR3. Germline-derived CDR1 and CDR2 are MDHEN and SYDVKM. The V and J ends lost 6 bases and 4 bases respectively, with 21 bases between them.

This CDR3 reads CASGPWTGLSGEQYF. CDR3 coding DNA: TGTGCTAGTGGTCCATGGACAGGCCTTTCGGGGGAGCAGTACTTC. The rearrangement uses TRBV12-5 and TRBJ2-7, with 7 nucleotides matching TRBD1. This CDR3 has 15 amino acids. J gave up 7 bases and V 5 bases, and 14 bases lay outside the gene matches. Germline V gene sequence: CDR1 LGHNT, CDR2 FRNRAP.

The genes are TRBV2 and TRBJ2-2; 11 bases fit TRBD2. The V and J ends lost 5 bases and 0 bases, in that order; junction bases with no gene match: 2. Germline CDR1 reads SNHLY; CDR2 reads FYNNEI. The CDR3 consists of 16 residues. The chain's CDR3 is CASSKLAGANTGELFF. In DNA, the CDR3 is TGTGCCAGCAGTAAACTAGCGGGGGCGAACACCGGGGAGCTGTTTTTT.

The rearrangement links TRBV5-1 to TRBJ2-1; 11 bases line up with TRBD2. The CDR3 has 14 residues. The germline V gene has CDR1 SGHRS and CDR2 YFSETQ. The ends lost 4 bases at V and 6 bases at J; junction bases unmatched: 3. The CDR3 nucleotides read TGCGCCAGCAGCGAAACTAGCGGGAGCAATGAGCAGTTCTTC. Amino acid sequence: CASSETSGSNEQFF.

V gene TRBV6-6 combines with J gene TRBJ2-7; 9 positions agree with TRBD1. Germline V gene sequence: CDR1 MNHNY, CDR2 SVGAGI (reference sequence). The CDR3 sequence is 16 residues long. With 2 bases clipped from V and 5 bases from J, the junction kept 10 bases outside the gene matches. CDR3 nucleotides: TGTGCCAGCAGTTACGGGACCGGGACAGGGTCGAACGAGCAGTACTTC. Amino acid sequence: CASSYGTGTGSNEQYF.

This clone was observed a handful of times. The chain is built from TRBV7-9 and TRBJ2-7; 8 bases align to TRBD1. After removal of 6 bases from V and 2 bases from J, the junction contained 9 bases not matched to a gene. CDR1 is SEHNR and CDR2 is FQNEAQ in the germline V gene (reference sequence). CDR3 length: 15 residues. CDR3 region: CASSSAGQGPYEQYF. CDR3 coding DNA: TGTGCCAGCAGTTCAGCCGGACAGGGACCCTACGAGCAGTACTTC.

The CDR3: CASSISGMGQPQHF. DNA for the CDR3: TGTGCCAGTAGTATTTCAGGGATGGGTCAGCCCCAGCATTTT. The chain is built from TRBV19 and TRBJ1-5; tentative D call: TRBD1 (5 bases). Germline-derived CDR1 and CDR2 are LNHDA and SQIVND (reference sequence). Trimming shortened V by 3 bases and J by 6 bases, and 12 bases separated the two germline ends. The CDR3 consists of 14 residues.

In its sample, this clone was seen once. The J gene is TRBJ1-1, the V gene TRBV6-1, with unresolved D. This CDR3 has 15 residues. From germline, CDR1 is MNHNS and CDR2 SASEGT. Trimming left V 2 bases short and J 6 bases short, with 16 bases between. The CDR3 here is CASSERVGRAAEAFF. The CDR3 region has the DNA TGTGCCAGCAGTGAACGGGTAGGGAGGGCCGCTGAAGCTTTCTTT.

The genes are TRBV10-1 and TRBJ2-1; TRBD2 is a possible D gene (6 bases). Germline values: CDR1 WNHNN, CDR2 SYGVQD (reference sequence). CDR3 size: 13 residues. V was trimmed by 5 bases and J by 3 bases, leaving 8 bases between them. The CDR3 nucleotides are TGCGCCAGCAGTTCGGGAGTCTACAATGAGCAGTTCTTC. It codes for CASSSGVYNEQFF.

The genes are TRBV4-3 and TRBJ2-4; 9 bases line up with TRBD2. After removal of 4 bases from V and 6 bases from J, the junction contained 7 bases not matched to a gene. Germline-derived CDR1 and CDR2 are LGHNA and YSLEER. The CDR3 extends over 15 amino acids. CDR3 sequence (DNA): TGCGCCAGCAGCCCGGAAGCGGGGGGCCTAAACATTCAGTACTTC. This translates into CASSPEAGGLNIQYF.

J is TRBJ1-2 and V is TRBV7-8, with D unresolved. Trimming took 5 bases from V and 7 from J, leaving 14 bases between them. This CDR3 is built from 13 residues. The germline gives CDR1 SGHVS, CDR2 FQNEAQ. This chain's CDR3 is CASSPNNRGGYTF. The CDR3 DNA is TGTGCCAGCAGCCCCAATAACCGAGGTGGCTACACCTTC. Combining the CDR3 with reference TRBV7-8 and TRBJ1-2 gives the whole variable domain GAGVSQSPRYKVAKRGQDVALRCDPISGHVSLFWYQQALGQGPEFLTYFQNEAQLDKSGLPSDRFFAERPEGSVSTLKIQRTQQEDSAVYLCASSPNNRGGYTFGSGTRLTVV.

The chain joins TRBV9 to TRBJ2-7; D uncertain. Trimming removed 2 bases from V and 4 bases from J, with 10 bases in between. CDR3 length equals 13 residues. Germline CDR1 SGDLS, CDR2 YYNGEE. The CDR3 DNA reads TGTGCCAGCAGCGTCACTGCCGGTTACGAGCAGTACTTC. This encodes CASSVTAGYEQYF.

The chain links TRBV7-2 to TRBJ1-3; D might be TRBD1 (6 bases). This CDR3 contains 15 residues. The ends were cut back, 2 bases at V and 3 bases at J, with 11 bases in the middle. Germline V lookup: CDR1 SGHTA, CDR2 FQGNSA. The DNA of the CDR3 is TGTGCCAGCAGCTTACTGGGGGCGCGTGGAAACACCATATATTTT. The encoded protein is CASSLLGARGNTIYF.

The chain uses TRBV27 and TRBJ2-1; tentative D call: TRBD2 (5 bases). From germline, CDR1 is MNHEY and CDR2 SMNVEV (reference sequence). Trimming removed 8 bases from V and 2 bases from J, with 19 bases in between. This CDR3 comprises 16 residues. CDR3 bases: TGTGCCAGCTCAACCCCTGGGAGCGGAGCCTACAATGAGCAGTTCTTC. Translation: CASSTPGSGAYNEQFF.

The chain links TRBV27 to TRBJ2-2; 11 bases fit TRBD2. V lost 3 bases, J lost 4 bases, and 1 base stayed unmatched. Germline V CDR1 and CDR2: MNHEY, SMNVEV (reference sequence). This CDR3 has 15 amino acids. CDR3 bases: TGTGCCAGCAGTTTCGGGACTAGCGGCACCGGGGAGCTGTTTTTT. Amino acid sequence: CASSFGTSGTGELFF.